This entry lists 32 T cell receptor beta chains sequenced from one sample in a study of cytomegalovirus exposure and HLA in healthy donors. Primers for the PCR totalled 60 Vbeta and 13 Jbeta. Profiled with immunoSEQ multiplex PCR; TCRdb holds only in-frame clones, not every one. The sample lists some 140,000 clones, approximately 80% seen once, with 2.2% in the top ten. Specimen: PBMCs. Receptors originate from a man aged 30 to 39 in good health and CMV-seronegative.

The rearrangement links TRBV12-5 to TRBJ1-5, with D unclear. Germline-derived CDR1 and CDR2 are LGHNT and FRNRAP. The V end lost 7 bases, the J end lost 3 bases, and 25 bases lay between the germline ends. The CDR3 loop spans 18 amino acids. The CDR3 loop reads CASAVEWGEGAFNQPQHF. The CDR3 DNA reads as TGTGCTAGTGCCGTCGAATGGGGAGAGGGAGCCTTCAATCAGCCCCAGCATTTT.

This clone was found a few times. J is TRBJ1-2 and V is TRBV10-1; a possible D gene is TRBD1 (5 bases). Germline CDR1 WNHNN, CDR2 SYGVQD (reference sequence). There are 17 residues in the CDR3. V was trimmed by 0 bases and J by 0 bases, leaving 14 bases between them. DNA of the CDR3: TGCGCCAGCAGTGAGTCGAACGGGGGGGTGGCTAACTATGGCTACACCTTC. This sequence encodes CASSESNGGVANYGYTF.

This clone turned up a few times. The V call is TRBV28, the J call TRBJ1-1; TRBD1 aligns across 8 bases. The CDR3 spans 15 residues. J lost 5 bases, V lost 2 bases, and 7 bases had no gene match. Per the germline V gene, CDR1 is MDHEN and CDR2 is SYDVKM. The CDR3 sequence: CASSLPPDRGTEAFF. The CDR3 region has the DNA TGTGCCAGCAGTTTACCCCCAGACAGGGGAACTGAAGCTTTCTTT.

This chain uses TRBV7-9 with TRBJ2-1; TRBD1 might be the D (6 bases). The CDR3 covers 15 residues. Trimming removed 3 bases at V and 6 bases at J, with 15 bases between. The germline V gene encodes CDR1 SEHNR and CDR2 FQNEAQ (reference sequence). The CDR3 loop reads CASSFGTTNSNEQFF. Written as DNA, the CDR3 is TGTGCCAGCAGCTTCGGGACAACCAATAGCAATGAGCAGTTCTTC.

This chain links TRBV28 with TRBJ2-1; D is uncertain. In germline, CDR1 is MDHEN, CDR2 SYDVKM. V lost 5 bases to trimming and J lost 7 bases, with 12 bases between them. This CDR3 has 13 amino acids. CDR3 in amino acids: CASSPPLGNEQFF. CDR3 coding DNA: TGTGCCAGCAGTCCCCCGCTAGGTAATGAGCAGTTCTTC.

J is TRBJ1-1 and V is TRBV19; D is ambiguous. Germline V CDR1 and CDR2: LNHDA, SQIVND (reference sequence). The V end was cut by 6 bases, the J end by 5 bases, with 16 bases between. The CDR3 sequence is 14 residues long. CDR3 in amino acids: CASSTPPGLTEAFF. CDR3 nucleotide sequence: TGTGCCAGTAGCACGCCCCCCGGGTTGACTGAAGCTTTCTTT. Full variable domain (rest looked up from reference TRBV19 and TRBJ1-1): DGGITQSPKYLFRKEGQNVTLSCEQNLNHDAMYWYRQDPGQGLRLIYYSQIVNDFQKGDIAEGYSVSREKKESFPLTVTSAQKNPTAFYLCASSTPPGLTEAFFGQGTRLTVV.

The CDR3, as DNA: TGTGCCAGCAGCTTTTTCCAGGGCAACATTCAGTACTTC. Its translation is CASSFFQGNIQYF. This chain links TRBV7-2 with TRBJ2-4; maybe TRBD1 (5 bases). The CDR3 is made up of 13 amino acids. The germline V gene encodes CDR1 SGHTA and CDR2 FQGNSA. V lost 3 bases and J 7 bases, leaving 10 bases between the germline ends.

The gene calls are TRBV5-1 and TRBJ1-1; 9 nucleotides agree with TRBD1. The CDR3 length is 14 residues. The trim removed 6 bases at V and 5 bases at J, leaving 8 bases unmatched. Per the germline V gene, CDR1 is SGHRS and CDR2 is YFSETQ. CDR3 protein: CASNRDREGTEAFF. CDR3 sequence (DNA): TGCGCCAGCAACCGGGACAGGGAGGGGACTGAAGCTTTCTTT.

The rearrangement joins TRBV30 to TRBJ1-1; tentatively, D is TRBD1 (5 bases). Germline V CDR1 and CDR2: GTSNPN, SVGIG (reference sequence). This CDR3 spans 13 amino acids. Trimming took 0 bases from V and 4 from J, leaving 9 bases between them. CDR3 in DNA: TGTGCCTGGAGTGTACGGGGGGGCACTGAAGCTTTCTTT. Translating it yields CAWSVRGGTEAFF.

This chain uses TRBV6-5 with TRBJ1-2; tentatively, D is TRBD1 (6 bases). Trimming took off 0 bases at V and 4 bases at J, with 12 bases between the two ends. CDR3 size: 15 residues. The germline CDR1 and CDR2 sequences are MNHEY and SVGAGI. DNA for the CDR3: TGTGCCAGCAGTTACTCAGGGGGATGGGTCTATGGCTACACCTTC. Translation gives CASSYSGGWVYGYTF.

V is TRBV10-2 and J is TRBJ2-3, with 9 bases identical to TRBD2. Trimming removed 9 bases from V and 0 bases from J; junction bases left unmatched: 7. Germline V gene sequence: CDR1 WSHSY, CDR2 SAAADI. This CDR3 has 15 residues. The chain's CDR3 is CASLSGRVSTDTQYF. CDR3 bases: TGCGCCAGTCTTAGCGGGAGAGTAAGCACAGATACGCAGTATTTT.

This clone was seen a few times. The rearrangement links TRBV6-1 to TRBJ2-7; D may be TRBD2 (5 bases). V gave up 1 base and J gave up 2 bases, with 6 bases separating them. Germline V gene data show CDR1 as MNHNS and CDR2 as SASEGT. The length of the CDR3 is 13 residues. The CDR3 spells CASSEGGPYEQYF. Here the CDR3 DNA reads TGTGCCAGCAGTGAAGGAGGGCCCTACGAGCAGTACTTC.

The genes are TRBV5-1 and TRBJ2-1, with 10 bases aligning to TRBD2. Germline CDR1 is SGHRS and CDR2 is YFSETQ. V lost 1 base to trimming and J lost 5 bases; unmatched junction nucleotides: 6. This CDR3 comprises 16 residues. CDR3 loop: CASSLNPGLAHNEQFF. The CDR3 DNA sequence: TGCGCCAGCAGCTTGAATCCGGGACTAGCGCACAATGAGCAGTTCTTC.

This clone has just a few counts. The chain has TRBV6-1 and TRBJ1-2, with a tentative D call TRBD1 (5 bases). CDR1 MNHNS and CDR2 SASEGT come from the germline V gene. V lost 6 bases and J lost 8, with 13 bases in between. The CDR3 spans 12 residues. DNA of the CDR3: TGTGCCAGCAGGGAGGGGATGGAAGGCTACACCTTC. This encodes CASREGMEGYTF.

The V call is TRBV7-9, the J call TRBJ1-3; D gene ambiguous. The germline V gene has CDR1 SEHNR and CDR2 FQNEAQ (reference sequence). CDR3 length: 14 residues. Trimming cost V 4 bases and J 2 bases, with 9 bases left between them. As DNA, the CDR3 is TGTGCCAGCAGCTCCCTTTCCGCTGGAAACACCATATATTTT. Its protein is CASSSLSAGNTIYF.

The chain has TRBV30 and TRBJ2-1, with 9 bases fitting TRBD1. V lost 2 bases to trimming and J lost 8 bases; unmatched junction nucleotides: 22. Germline lookup yields CDR1 GTSNPN and CDR2 SVGIG (reference sequence). The CDR3 totals 19 residues. The CDR3 region has the DNA TGTGCCTGGAGTTACAACCCATTTACGACAGGGGGTTTTGTGGATGAGCAGTTCTTC. Translating gives CAWSYNPFTTGGFVDEQFF.

The J gene is TRBJ1-5, the V gene TRBV7-9; D gene uncertain. The CDR3 spans 15 residues. V lost 2 bases, J lost 2 bases, and 10 bases lay in between. Germline assignment: CDR1 SEHNR and CDR2 FQNEAQ (reference sequence). In DNA, the CDR3 is TGTGCCAGCAGCTTATTTTCCCAGGGCAATCAGCCCCAGCATTTT. Translation: CASSLFSQGNQPQHF.

V usage is TRBV15 and J usage is TRBJ1-4, with a tentative D call TRBD1 (6 bases). From germline, CDR1 is LNHNV and CDR2 YYDKDF (reference sequence). This CDR3 contains 16 residues. Trimming removed 2 bases from V and 5 bases from J, with 15 bases in between. The CDR3 nucleotides are TGTGCCACCAGCAGAACAATAGGGGGGGGAAATGAAAAACTGTTTTTT. This sequence encodes CATSRTIGGGNEKLFF.

V is TRBV25-1 and J is TRBJ2-1, with D perhaps matching TRBD1 (5 bases). V gave up 0 bases and J gave up 7 bases, with 13 bases separating them. The germline CDR1 and CDR2 sequences are MGHDK and SYGVNS. CDR3 length equals 15 residues. CDR3 region: CASSEYMGRGNEQFF. The CDR3 nucleotides are TGTGCCAGCAGTGAATATATGGGGCGTGGGAATGAGCAGTTCTTC.

This clone has only a few counts. The chain employs TRBV5-8 and TRBJ2-3; D possibly corresponds to TRBD1 (6 bases). The V gene's germline CDR1 is SGHTS and CDR2 YDEGEE. With 4 bases removed from V and 6 bases from J, the gap between germline ends came to 18 bases. The CDR3 length is 15 residues. CDR3 in amino acids: CASSIGTHIRDTQYF. DNA for the CDR3: TGTGCCAGCAGCATAGGGACACATATTAGGGATACGCAGTATTTT. The complete variable domain, with remaining parts taken from reference TRBV5-8 and TRBJ2-3, reads EAGVTQSPTHLIKTRGQQATLRCSPISGHTSVYWYQQALGLGLQFLLWYDEGEERNRGNFPPRFSGRQFPNYSSELNVNALELEDSALYLCASSIGTHIRDTQYFGPGTRLTVL.

This clone was detected a few times. V and J are TRBV4-2 and TRBJ2-5; 10 bases are shared with TRBD1. The CDR3 contains 16 residues. In germline, CDR1 is LGHNA, CDR2 YNFKEQ. The V gene end was trimmed by 3 bases and the J gene end by 5 bases; junction bases not matched to a gene: 9. This CDR3 is CASSQGGTGAVETQYF. Here the CDR3 DNA reads TGTGCCAGCAGCCAGGGGGGGACAGGGGCGGTGGAGACCCAGTACTTC.

The gene calls are TRBV18 and TRBJ2-2; TRBD1 might be the D (6 bases). There are 16 residues in the CDR3. Per germline, CDR1 KGHSH and CDR2 LQKENI. Trimming cost V 0 bases and J 0 bases, with 8 bases left between them. CDR3 amino acids: CASSPPQGPNTGELFF. Written as DNA, the CDR3 is TGTGCCAGCTCACCACCTCAGGGGCCGAACACCGGGGAGCTGTTTTTT.

J is TRBJ1-4 and V is TRBV21-1; the table's D call of TRBD1 was not tested on the DNA. TRBV21-1 counts as a pseudogene. The CDR3 has 21 amino acids. Here the CDR3 DNA reads TGTGCCAGCTTCACAAAGGGGGCGTGCAGCCCTGGCCTGGGAAGCTGGCGTGAACTGTTTTTT. Translation: CASFTKGACSPGLGSWRELFF.

The rearrangement uses TRBV13 and TRBJ1-4; D is undetermined. The germline gives CDR1 PRHDT, CDR2 FYEKMQ (reference sequence). Trimming removed 3 bases at V and 5 bases at J, with 13 bases between. CDR3 length: 15 residues. CDR3 DNA: TGTGCCAGCAGCTTCGGGAGACTTGCCAATGAAAAACTGTTTTTT. Translation gives CASSFGRLANEKLFF.

The CDR3 DNA follows: TGTGCCAATGCTCGGGACAGGGGAGTAGGGGAGCTGTTTTTT. It translates to CANARDRGVGELFF. The V and J genes are TRBV6-1 and TRBJ2-2, with 10 bases fitting TRBD1. The ends lost 10 bases at V and 8 bases at J; junction bases unmatched: 10. Looked up from germline, CDR1 is MNHNS and CDR2 is SASEGT. This CDR3 is 14 amino acids long.

The chain joins TRBV9 to TRBJ2-1, with D possibly matching TRBD2 (5 bases). The CDR3 spans 15 residues. Trimming removed 9 bases from V and 7 bases from J, with 23 bases in between. The germline gives CDR1 SGDLS, CDR2 YYNGEE. This CDR3 is CANSRGPPGWNEQFF. The CDR3 DNA reads as TGTGCCAATTCCCGAGGGCCCCCGGGTTGGAATGAGCAGTTCTTC.

This chain uses TRBV9 with TRBJ2-1, with a weak D call TRBD1 (7 bases). CDR1 is SGDLS, CDR2 YYNGEE, per germline. This CDR3 region has 14 residues. V lost 0 bases, J lost 7 bases, and 11 bases lay in between. DNA of the CDR3: TGTGCCAGCAGCGTAGGGGCAGGGGGGAATGAGCAGTTCTTC. This gives the protein CASSVGAGGNEQFF.

The chain employs TRBV27 and TRBJ2-7; D not certain. The CDR3 contains 16 residues. V shed 3 bases and J shed 1 base, with 16 bases lying between them. The germline CDR1 and CDR2 sequences are MNHEY and SMNVEV (reference sequence). CDR3 in DNA: TGTGCCAGCAGTTTGAGTCCCTCAACCCTGTCCTACGAGCAGTACTTC. It is translated as CASSLSPSTLSYEQYF.

The chain joins TRBV4-2 to TRBJ2-1, with D perhaps matching TRBD1 (6 bases). The CDR3 contains 15 residues. Per the germline V gene, CDR1 is LGHNA and CDR2 is YNFKEQ. V dropped 4 bases and J dropped 4 bases, with 14 bases sitting between them. The CDR3 region has the DNA TGTGCCAGCAGCCCCGTCCGGGACACATACAATGAGCAGTTCTTC. Its translation: CASSPVRDTYNEQFF.

This sequence joins TRBV30 and TRBJ2-3; 7 bases match TRBD2. The CDR3 is made up of 12 amino acids. After removal of 2 bases from V and 7 bases from J, the junction contained 3 bases not matched to a gene. Germline V gene sequence: CDR1 GTSNPN, CDR2 SVGIG (reference sequence). The CDR3 sequence is CAWSMTSHTQYF. Written as DNA, the CDR3 is TGTGCCTGGAGTATGACTAGCCATACGCAGTATTTT.

The V call is TRBV11-2, the J call TRBJ2-1; 7 bases are shared with TRBD1. The V gene end was trimmed by 5 bases and the J gene end by 3 bases; junction bases not matched to a gene: 7. CDR3 length: 15 amino acids. Germline CDR1 reads SGHAT; CDR2 reads FQNNGV. CDR3 DNA: TGTGCCAGCAGCCCTCGGACAGGTGGCTACAATGAGCAGTTCTTC. Protein product: CASSPRTGGYNEQFF.

V usage is TRBV6-5 and J usage is TRBJ1-3; possible D gene TRBD1, 5 bases. Trimming pared 4 bases from V and 5 bases from J, leaving 12 bases between. The length of the CDR3 is 14 residues. Germline loops: CDR1 MNHEY, CDR2 SVGAGI. The CDR3 protein is CASSSGGFRNTIYF. DNA for the CDR3: TGTGCCAGCAGTTCCGGGGGGTTCAGAAACACCATATATTTT.